A single sample is the source of the 30 T cell receptor beta chains below, sequenced in a study of brain T cells in children with intractable seizures. Libraries were prepared by immunoSEQ multiplex PCR; TCRdb keeps only in-frame clonotypes and omits some of them. The repertoire holds about 9,000 clones, 69% seen once, with 15% to 20% in the top ten. Sequencing was limited to surgery cases with top T cell transcript signatures in brain tissue. The sequencing here drew on resected brain tissue, taken at surgery. The receptors here all came from a girl aged 2-10 years with tuberous sclerosis and intractable seizures.

The chain links TRBV6-1 to TRBJ2-1, with TRBD2 matching 12 bases. The CDR3 contains 17 residues. V trimming: 2 bases; J trimming: 9 bases; junction bases outside the gene matches: 11. Looked up from germline, CDR1 is MNHNS and CDR2 is SASEGT. The CDR3 nucleotides are TGTGCCAGCAGTGAATGGGGCCTAGCGGGGGGGCCTGGTGAGCAGTTCTTC. It translates to CASSEWGLAGGPGEQFF.

CDR3 amino acids: CASSFSLLAARTDTQYF. The CDR3 nucleotides read TGTGCCAGCAGCTTTTCTCTCCTAGCGGCCCGCACAGATACGCAGTATTTT. The V and J genes are TRBV7-2 and TRBJ2-3; 7 nucleotides align to TRBD2. Germline V gene lookup returns CDR1 SGHTA and CDR2 FQGNSA. V shed 3 bases, J shed 1 base, and the junction held 10 bases outside the gene matches. There are 17 residues in the CDR3.

The CDR3, as DNA: TGTGCCAGCAGCCGATTGGGTGCAGGAAACACTGAAGCTTTCTTT. This codes for CASSRLGAGNTEAFF. The chain is built from TRBV7-9 and TRBJ1-1; D remains unclear. V lost 5 bases to trimming and J lost 2 bases, with 15 bases between them. The CDR3 loop spans 15 amino acids. Looked up from germline, CDR1 is SEHNR and CDR2 is FQNEAQ (reference sequence).

This clone has just a few counts. J is TRBJ1-1 and V is TRBV7-2, with a possible D match to TRBD1 (5 bases). V gave up 5 bases and J gave up 4 bases, with 14 bases separating them. This CDR3 contains 14 residues. CDR1 and CDR2 from the germline V gene are SGHTA and FQGNSA. CDR3 sequence: CASSPKGMGTEAFF. CDR3 nucleotides: TGTGCCAGCAGCCCCAAGGGGATGGGCACTGAAGCTTTCTTT.

This rearrangement joins TRBV6-6 to TRBJ1-2; tentatively, D is TRBD1 (5 bases). V was trimmed by 2 bases and J by 7 bases, leaving 11 bases between them. This CDR3 is built from 13 residues. Germline assignment: CDR1 MNHNY and CDR2 SVGAGI (reference sequence). CDR3 coding DNA: TGTGCCAGCAGTTACGGGGTTGGGGGTGGCTACACCTTC. Its protein is CASSYGVGGGYTF.

This clone was seen just once. The chain links TRBV5-1 to TRBJ2-5; D gene unclear. Germline CDR1 SGHRS, CDR2 YFSETQ. This CDR3 is built from 14 residues. The germline V and J ends were trimmed by 1 base and 2 bases, with 9 bases remaining between them. This CDR3 is CASSLNSRQETQYF. The CDR3 coding sequence is TGCGCCAGCAGCTTGAACAGCCGTCAAGAGACCCAGTACTTC.

This clone is termed large. This chain connects TRBV11-2 to TRBJ1-5; 8 bases align to TRBD1. CDR1 and CDR2 from the germline V gene are SGHAT and FQNNGV. Germline trimming cut 1 base from V and 0 bases from J; bases unmatched to any gene: 11. The CDR3 has 19 residues. The DNA of the CDR3 is TGTGCCAGCAGCTTAGGAAGTGCGACAGGGGCCCTTAGCAATCAGCCCCAGCATTTT. This gives the protein CASSLGSATGALSNQPQHF.

This chain uses TRBV5-1 with TRBJ1-1; D gene unclear. Germline values: CDR1 SGHRS, CDR2 YFSETQ. Between the trimmed V and J ends, which lost 9 bases and 0 bases, there was a span of 12 bases. The CDR3 extends over 13 amino acids. The CDR3 DNA reads TGCGCCACCCCGAAGGTGATGAACACTGAAGCTTTCTTT. This translates into CATPKVMNTEAFF.

This sequence joins TRBV27 and TRBJ1-1; D is undetermined. Trimming removed 4 bases from V and 0 bases from J, with 15 bases in between. Germline V CDR1 and CDR2: MNHEY, SMNVEV (reference sequence). This CDR3 is built from 16 residues. The CDR3 sequence: CASSSTQGRVNTEAFF. The CDR3 nucleotides are TGTGCCAGCAGTTCTACTCAAGGACGGGTGAACACTGAAGCTTTCTTT.

The chain recombines TRBV11-2 with TRBJ1-1; the D gene is possibly TRBD1 (6 bases). V lost 3 bases, J lost 3 bases, and 23 bases lay in between. Germline V gene sequence: CDR1 SGHAT, CDR2 FQNNGV. This CDR3 contains 18 residues. CDR3 nucleotide sequence: TGTGCCAGCAGCTTCTTACAGGGTGGGGCCTCTTTGGACACTGAAGCTTTCTTT. Translated, it gives CASSFLQGGASLDTEAFF.

The J gene is TRBJ1-2, the V gene TRBV29-1; D is perhaps TRBD1 (5 bases). CDR3 length: 11 amino acids. CDR1 and CDR2 from the germline V gene are SQVTM and ANQGSEA. Deletions cut 8 bases from V and 7 bases from J, with 14 bases between. CDR3 protein: CSTMGVGGYTF. The CDR3 bases are TGCAGCACAATGGGGGTAGGTGGCTACACCTTC. Full variable domain (outside the CDR3, taken from reference TRBV29-1 and TRBJ1-2): SAVISQKPSRDICQRGTSLTIQCQVDSQVTMMFWYRQQPGQSLTLIATANQGSEATYESGFVIDKFPISRPNLTFSTLTVSNMSPEDSSIYLCSTMGVGGYTFGSGTRLTVV.

J is TRBJ1-5 and V is TRBV2; D not resolved. Germline V gene sequence: CDR1 SNHLY, CDR2 FYNNEI. The CDR3 extends over 13 amino acids. The V end lost 6 bases, the J end lost 0 bases, and 6 bases lay between the germline ends. CDR3 DNA: TGTGCCAGCAGGGAGGGTAGCAATCAGCCCCAGCATTTT. Translating gives CASREGSNQPQHF.

The rearrangement links TRBV19 to TRBJ2-5; D perhaps matches TRBD1 (6 bases). The CDR3 covers 16 residues. V lost 4 bases and J 2 bases, leaving 17 bases between the germline ends. The germline CDR1 and CDR2 sequences are LNHDA and SQIVND (reference sequence). The CDR3 reads CASSRGLLGAQETQYF. The CDR3 DNA reads TGTGCCAGTAGTAGGGGGCTTTTAGGAGCTCAAGAGACCCAGTACTTC.

The rearrangement uses TRBV24-1 and TRBJ2-1, with D tentatively TRBD1 or TRBD2 (5 bases each). Trimming cost V 1 base and J 1 base, with 10 bases left between them. Germline V gives CDR1 KGHDR, CDR2 SFDVKD. CDR3 length: 16 amino acids. The CDR3 DNA reads as TGTGCCACCAGTGATTTTTCGGGACGGTCCTACAATGAGCAGTTCTTC. This translates into CATSDFSGRSYNEQFF.

The V call is TRBV20-1, the J call TRBJ2-1, with D unclear. The CDR3 runs 11 residues. V was shortened by 4 bases and J by 5 bases, with 6 bases between the two germline ends. In germline, CDR1 is DFQATT, CDR2 SNEGSKA (reference sequence). The CDR3 reads CSANRNNEQFF. The CDR3, as DNA: TGCAGTGCTAACAGAAACAATGAGCAGTTCTTC.

The chain employs TRBV5-5 and TRBJ1-2, with 8 nucleotides matching TRBD1. J lost 4 bases, V lost 0 bases, and 2 bases had no gene match. Germline loops: CDR1 SGHKS, CDR2 YYEKEE (reference sequence). CDR3 length: 14 residues. The CDR3: CASSLEGQGYGYTF. In DNA, the CDR3 is TGTGCCAGCAGCTTGGAAGGACAGGGCTATGGCTACACCTTC. Based on the CDR3 plus reference TRBV5-5 and TRBJ1-2, the full variable domain is DAGVTQSPTHLIKTRGQQVTLRCSPISGHKSVSWYQQVLGQGPQFIFQYYEKEERGRGNFPDRFSARQFPNYSSELNVNALLLGDSALYLCASSLEGQGYGYTFGSGTRLTVV.

The chain links TRBV12-3 or TRBV12-4 to TRBJ2-1; D not resolved. This CDR3 has 13 residues. V gave up 2 bases and J gave up 8 bases, with 10 bases separating them. CDR3 region: CASSLPNSDEQFF. The CDR3 region has the DNA TGTGCCAGCAGTTTACCCAATTCTGATGAGCAGTTCTTC.

The chain carries TRBV4-1 and TRBJ1-1, with D perhaps matching TRBD1 (6 bases). This CDR3 has 16 amino acids. V was cut by 0 bases and J by 5 bases, with 16 bases left in between. The germline gives CDR1 MGHRA, CDR2 YSYEKL. The CDR3 sequence: CASSQEGGQLRTEAFF. The CDR3 DNA is TGCGCCAGCAGCCAAGAAGGAGGACAGCTGCGAACTGAAGCTTTCTTT.

The chain uses TRBV29-1 and TRBJ1-2; no clear D gene. V shed 6 bases and J shed 8 bases, with 10 bases lying between them. Germline V CDR1 and CDR2: SQVTM, ANQGSEA. The CDR3 is 10 residues long. CDR3 loop: CSVEEWGYTF. As DNA, the CDR3 is TGCAGCGTCGAGGAGTGGGGCTACACCTTC.

The chain is built from TRBV19 and TRBJ1-1; TRBD1 matches at 7 bases. J lost 5 bases, V lost 6 bases, and 6 bases had no gene match. CDR3 length: 13 residues. The germline V gene has CDR1 LNHDA and CDR2 SQIVND (reference sequence). This CDR3 reads CASRTGVYTEAFF. In nucleotides, the CDR3 is TGTGCCAGTAGAACAGGGGTATATACTGAAGCTTTCTTT.

The chain recombines TRBV5-1 with TRBJ2-5; 8 bases align to TRBD2. Germline V lookup: CDR1 SGHRS, CDR2 YFSETQ. V lost 2 bases, J lost 2 bases, and 2 bases stayed unmatched. CDR3 length equals 14 residues. The CDR3 nucleotides are TGCGCCAGCAGCTTCGGGGGGGCTCAAGAGACCCAGTACTTC. Translated: CASSFGGAQETQYF.

This rearrangement joins TRBV5-1 to TRBJ2-2; D is possibly TRBD2 (6 bases). The germline V gene has CDR1 SGHRS and CDR2 YFSETQ. This CDR3 is 14 amino acids long. The germline V and J ends were trimmed by 7 bases and 6 bases, with 16 bases remaining between them. CDR3: CASVLQGGSGELFF. CDR3 sequence (DNA): TGCGCCAGCGTACTCCAGGGAGGATCCGGGGAGCTGTTTTTT.

This rearrangement joins TRBV24-1 to TRBJ2-5; D may correspond to TRBD1 or TRBD2 (6 bases each). With 6 bases removed from V and 5 bases from J, the gap between germline ends came to 12 bases. The CDR3 runs 13 residues. Germline assignment: CDR1 KGHDR and CDR2 SFDVKD. The CDR3 DNA follows: TGTGCCACCAGTAAGGGGGGCCGTGAGACCCAGTACTTC. Amino acids: CATSKGGRETQYF.

The count of this clone is one. The chain couples TRBV4-1 to TRBJ2-1; 7 bases fit TRBD1. CDR1 is MGHRA, CDR2 YSYEKL, per germline. Trimming cost V 5 bases and J 7 bases; bases outside gene matches: 14. CDR3 length: 16 residues. The DNA for the CDR3 is TGCGCCAGCAGCTTTCAGACAGGGACCCCGGAGAATGAGCAGTTCTTC. Translating it yields CASSFQTGTPENEQFF.

The chain links TRBV6-5 to TRBJ2-3, with TRBD2 identical over 9 bases. Unmatched junction bases numbered 8, after V lost 10 bases and J lost 3 bases. The CDR3 spans 14 residues. CDR1 and CDR2 from the germline V gene are MNHEY and SVGAGI. This CDR3 is CATSRGGRTDTQYF. CDR3 nucleotide sequence: TGTGCCACTTCGCGGGGGGGGCGGACAGATACGCAGTATTTT.

The chain links TRBV5-1 to TRBJ1-1; D not certain. V shed 2 bases and J shed 0 bases, with 17 bases lying between them. In germline, CDR1 is SGHRS, CDR2 YFSETQ. This CDR3 is built from 17 residues. CDR3 bases: TGCGCCAGCAGCTTCCGGGCCTCTAATGGGCTGAACACTGAAGCTTTCTTT. Protein sequence: CASSFRASNGLNTEAFF.

V and J are TRBV28 and TRBJ2-7; 8 nucleotides line up with TRBD1. CDR1 and CDR2 (germline): MDHEN, SYDVKM. The CDR3 runs 15 residues. The J segment lost 2 bases and the V segment lost 5 bases, leaving 8 bases of the junction unmatched. The CDR3 here is CASSTKDRAPYEQYF. In DNA form, the CDR3 reads TGTGCCAGCAGTACCAAGGACAGGGCCCCCTACGAGCAGTACTTC.

This clone appeared once. The CDR3 coding sequence is TGTGCCAGCAGTGACGGCCCTAGCTCCTACAATGAGCAGTTCTTC. Translated, it gives CASSDGPSSYNEQFF. The J gene is TRBJ2-1, the V gene TRBV2, with D uncertain. The V end was cut by 3 bases, the J end by 0 bases, with 9 bases between. The CDR3 is made up of 15 amino acids. Germline V gene data show CDR1 as SNHLY and CDR2 as FYNNEI.

V gene TRBV27 combines with J gene TRBJ2-1; TRBD2 matches 9 bases. CDR1 MNHEY and CDR2 SMNVEV come from the germline V gene (reference sequence). V lost 2 bases and J lost 7; bases outside the gene matches: 3. The CDR3 is 14 amino acids. This chain's CDR3 is CASSLAGGPNEQFF. CDR3 sequence (DNA): TGTGCCAGCAGTTTAGCGGGGGGGCCGAATGAGCAGTTCTTC.

The chain employs TRBV11-2 and TRBJ1-4, with unresolved D. The germline CDR1 and CDR2 sequences are SGHAT and FQNNGV. The CDR3 is made up of 16 amino acids. Trimming removed 0 bases at V and 3 bases at J, with 11 bases between. The CDR3 DNA is TGTGCCAGCAGCTTAGATGAGGGTTGGCCTAATGAAAAACTGTTTTTT. Protein sequence: CASSLDEGWPNEKLFF.